Given below is one T cell receptor beta chain in context. Its antigen is as yet unknown. TCRdb's table, derived via immunoSEQ multiplex PCR, lists solely in-frame clones and lacks some. This table holds under 1,900,000 clones, 98% to 99% found once. This record comes from a study of shared clonotypes between healthy human individuals. Regarding the study as a whole: Richness estimates generally favored naive over memory subsets. Genetic and exposure-history diversity was limited by the few donors.

Material for sequencing was naive CD4+ T cells sorted from blood. The subset: CD45RA+ positively selected. The TCR sequence derives from a man aged 25 to 45 in good health.

The CDR3 bases are TGTGCCAGCAGCTCGGGACCCCAAGAGACCCAGTACTTC. Translated: CASSSGPQETQYF. The chain recombines TRBV7-2 with TRBJ2-5; D tentatively fits TRBD1 or TRBD2 (5 bases each). Germline V gene sequence: CDR1 SGHTA, CDR2 FQGNSA. The CDR3 spans 13 residues. Trimming left V 4 bases short and J 1 base short, with 7 bases between.